This TCR beta chain was found in a study of spatial heterogeneity in lung cancer. Whole-study findings and limits: TCRs found ubiquitously expanded in tumor appeared in blood more at resection than at follow-up.

Carried by each TCR cDNA molecule was a unique molecular identifier. TCRdb recomputed calls from the 5' RACE reads with MiXCR, one row per CDR3 protein. The table includes thousands of distinct CDR3 sequences, 15% to 20% detected once. Of note for this clonotype: Its antigen is not known.

Time point of the sample: sample taken at primary tumor resection. Unsorted whole RNA samples from tumor, nontumor lung or frozen PBMC were sequenced. V was pared by 0 bases and J by 9 bases, with 9 bases between. In germline, CDR1 is MGHRA, CDR2 YSYEKL. The length of the CDR3 is 12 residues. J is TRBJ2-7 and V is TRBV4-1, with D perhaps TRBD1 (5 bases). The TCR was taken from a male donor with early-stage non-small cell lung cancer. This material consisted of PBMCs, taken at surgery. CDR3 DNA sequence: TGCGCCAGCAGCCAAGAGGGGCTGTGGCAGTACTTC. Protein: CASSQEGLWQYF.